These 2 T cell receptor beta chains share one sample of origin, sequenced in a study of OX40 agonist ivuxolimab in advanced cancers. Here immunoSEQ multiplex PCR was the method, and the copy in TCRdb shows in-frame clones only, minus some. The data hold 80,000 or so clones, with more than 85% observed a single time. The specimen was CD4+ or CD8+ T cells sorted from blood, collected in a trial of the OX40 agonist ivuxolimab. These receptors originate from an adult with an advanced solid tumor such as melanoma, head and neck, liver or kidney cancer.

The chain is built from TRBV5-1 and TRBJ2-5; 7 nucleotides agree with TRBD1. Germline V gene lookup returns CDR1 SGHRS and CDR2 YFSETQ. J gave up 5 bases and V 1 base, and 11 bases lay outside the gene matches. The length of the CDR3 is 16 residues. The CDR3 protein is CASSLFFQGVGETQYF. CDR3 DNA sequence: TGCGCCAGCAGCTTGTTTTTTCAGGGGGTCGGTGAGACCCAGTACTTC.

V and J are TRBV4-2 and TRBJ1-2; D remains ambiguous. Germline V CDR1 and CDR2: LGHNA, YNFKEQ. The CDR3 totals 16 residues. Trimming took 0 bases from V and 6 from J, leaving 17 bases between them. CDR3 DNA sequence: TGTGCCAGCAGCCAAGAGTTCCCTCTGGGTATGGATGGCTACACCTTC. As protein: CASSQEFPLGMDGYTF.